The rows below give T cell receptor beta chains drawn from one sample of a study of blood T cell repertoires in COVID-19. Measured with immunoSEQ multiplex PCR; TCRdb has only the in-frame clones, and not every one. The sample yields over 150,000 clones, around four fifths seen once. The sample comprised peripheral blood. The origin of the receptors is a woman aged 80 or over with COVID-19, enrolled during active disease. The CDR3 runs from the conserved cysteine through the conserved F or W. Each record gives: clone size, V gene, J gene, D gene, CDR3 DNA, CDR3 protein. The D gene is left open where the match is weak. The listing skips clone size in some rows; elsewhere it reads once, few, many or a size class.

>-|TRBV4-1|TRBJ2-1|-
TGCGCCAGCAGCGGTGCACAGAGCTCCTACAATGAGCAGTTCTTC
CASSGAQSSYNEQFF
>once|TRBV19|TRBJ1-4|TRBD1
TGTGCCAGTAGTAGGGACAGGGGGAGTGAAAAACTGTTTTTT
CASSRDRGSEKLFF
>-|TRBV5-4|TRBJ2-4|-
TGTGCCAGCAGCTTAAGCGGTAGTTACATTCAGTACTTC
CASSLSGSYIQYF
>-|TRBV3-1/TRBV3-2|TRBJ1-1|-
TGTGCCAGCAGCCAACCGGGAGGGACCACTGAAGCTTTCTTT
CASSQPGGTTEAFF
>-|TRBV10-3|TRBJ2-5|-
TGTGCCATCAGTGAGACTAGCATAGAGACCCAGTACTTC
CAISETSIETQYF
>few|TRBV21-1|TRBJ2-3|-
TGTGCCAGCAGCAAATACCCGGTTTTCGGTCTAGCGGGTGGTCCAGATACGCAGTATTTT
CASSKYPVFGLAGGPDTQYF
>-|TRBV5-1|TRBJ2-2|-
TGCGCCAGCAGCTTGGGCCAGGGCGGCACCGGGGAGCTGTTTTTT
CASSLGQGGTGELFF
>-|TRBV6-5|TRBJ2-7|-
TGTGCCAGCAGTTGGACTAGGACAGGGCCTTCCAACGAGCAGTACTTC
CASSWTRTGPSNEQYF
>-|TRBV19|TRBJ2-4|-
TGTGCCAGTAGTCCGGAGGCCGGTTCTGTTGCCAAAAACATTCAGTACTTC
CASSPEAGSVAKNIQYF
>-|TRBV13|TRBJ2-1|TRBD2
TGTGCCAGCAGCTTACAGCGGGGAGGTTACAATGAGCAGTTCTTC
CASSLQRGGYNEQFF
>-|TRBV29-1|TRBJ1-1|TRBD1
TGCAGCGCCGGGACAGGGGCCGTCACTGAAGCTTTCTTT
CSAGTGAVTEAFF
>-|TRBV28|TRBJ1-1|-
TGTGCCAGCCAACTGTTATCGCGTGAAGCTTTCTTT
CASQLLSREAFF
>-|TRBV27|TRBJ2-2|TRBD1
TGTGCCAGCAGTCCAGGGACAGGGGGTACCGGGGAGCTGTTTTTT
CASSPGTGGTGELFF
>-|TRBV11-3|TRBJ2-4|-
TGTGCCAGCAGCGAGGTCCGGGGTGACCCAGCCAAAAACATTCAGTACTTC
CASSEVRGDPAKNIQYF
>-|TRBV9|TRBJ2-1|-
TGTGCCAGCAGCGTAGCAGGAGAGGGCGCAAACAATGAGCAGTTCTTC
CASSVAGEGANNEQFF